The next 10 T cell receptor beta chains were all read from a single sample in a study of blood T cell repertoires in COVID-19. Method: immunoSEQ multiplex PCR; TCRdb's copy keeps in-frame clones and lacks some. The data hold about 57,000 clones, with 65% to 85% observed a single time. Sequencing was done on a sample of PBMCs or T cells enriched from blood (not recorded which). These receptors all come from a woman aged 40 to 50 with acute COVID-19.

The genes are TRBV5-5 and TRBJ1-2; unclear D gene. The CDR3 is 14 amino acids. V lost 4 bases, J lost 4 bases, and 14 bases lay in between. Germline-derived CDR1 and CDR2 are SGHKS and YYEKEE (reference sequence). CDR3 loop: CASSLAVQTYGYTF. In DNA form, the CDR3 reads TGTGCCAGCAGCCTGGCGGTACAGACCTATGGCTACACCTTC.

This clone came up once. V usage is TRBV6-1 and J usage is TRBJ1-6; TRBD1 agrees at 10 bases. Trimming removed 3 bases from V and 7 bases from J; junction bases left unmatched: 3. CDR1 is MNHNS, CDR2 SASEGT, per germline. This CDR3 region has 15 residues. CDR3 loop: CASSDRDRGNSPLHF. In DNA, the CDR3 is TGTGCCAGCAGTGACAGGGACAGGGGAAATTCACCCCTCCACTTT.

The chain has TRBV29-1 and TRBJ2-3, with 8 bases fitting TRBD2. This CDR3 region has 14 residues. Unmatched junction bases numbered 9, after V lost 6 bases and J lost 4 bases. CDR1 is SQVTM and CDR2 is ANQGSEA in the germline V gene. CDR3 sequence: CSVKTSAVADTQYF. Here the CDR3 DNA reads TGCAGCGTCAAGACTAGCGCTGTCGCAGATACGCAGTATTTT.

The rearrangement uses TRBV4-1 and TRBJ2-7; D is possibly TRBD2 (5 bases). The germline CDR1 and CDR2 sequences are MGHRA and YSYEKL. V lost 2 bases and J 0 bases, leaving 17 bases between the germline ends. The CDR3 runs 17 residues. CDR3 bases: TGCGCCAGCAGCCAAATTATAGCTAGCACAAACTCCTACGAGCAGTACTTC. Protein product: CASSQIIASTNSYEQYF.

This sequence joins TRBV2 and TRBJ2-3; 8 positions match TRBD1. The CDR3 contains 16 residues. The ends lost 7 bases at V and 1 base at J; junction bases unmatched: 10. The germline V gene encodes CDR1 SNHLY and CDR2 FYNNEI. The DNA for the CDR3 is TGTGCCAGCACAGGGGGCCAGGGGCGAGGCACAGATACGCAGTATTTT. Amino acids: CASTGGQGRGTDTQYF.

CDR3 loop: CASRGPYNEQFF. The CDR3 bases are TGTGCCAGCAGGGGGCCATACAATGAGCAGTTCTTC. The J gene is TRBJ2-1, the V gene TRBV28; a possible D gene is TRBD1 (5 bases). V lost 6 bases, J lost 4 bases, and 7 bases lay in between. Germline-derived CDR1 and CDR2 are MDHEN and SYDVKM. CDR3 length: 12 residues.

The CDR3 sequence: CASSQDLARVNTGELFF. As DNA, the CDR3 is TGTGCCAGCAGCCAAGATCTTGCCAGGGTGAACACCGGGGAGCTGTTTTTT. J is TRBJ2-2 and V is TRBV14; D is possibly TRBD1 (5 bases). V was cut by 0 bases and J by 1 base, with 12 bases left in between. This CDR3 region has 17 residues. CDR1 is SGHDN and CDR2 is FVKESK in the germline V gene. Complete variable domain (other parts from reference TRBV14 and TRBJ2-2): EAGVTQFPSHSVIEKGQTVTLRCDPISGHDNLYWYRRVMGKEIKFLLHFVKESKQDESGMPNNRFLAERTGGTYSTLKVQPAELEDSGVYFCASSQDLARVNTGELFFGEGSRLTVL.

The chain joins TRBV5-4 to TRBJ2-2; the match to TRBD1 covers 7 bases. The CDR3 has 15 amino acids. Germline trimming cut 4 bases from V and 0 bases from J; bases unmatched to any gene: 3. CDR1 is SGHNT, CDR2 YYREEE, per germline (reference sequence). CDR3 nucleotides: TGTGCCAGCAGCGAGGGGGCCCCGAACACCGGGGAGCTGTTTTTT. Its translation: CASSEGAPNTGELFF.

This chain links TRBV19 with TRBJ2-3; possibly TRBD1 for D (5 bases). Looked up from germline, CDR1 is LNHDA and CDR2 is SQIVND (reference sequence). The CDR3 runs 14 residues. Trimming shortened V by 4 bases and J by 6 bases, and 14 bases separated the two germline ends. CDR3 DNA sequence: TGTGCCAGTAGTAAATGGCAGGGTGGGGATACGCAGTATTTT. This encodes CASSKWQGGDTQYF.

The chain uses TRBV15 and TRBJ1-5; a possible D gene is TRBD1 (5 bases). Per the germline V gene, CDR1 is LNHNV and CDR2 is YYDKDF (reference sequence). V lost 8 bases and J lost 6, with 8 bases in between. The CDR3 extends over 11 amino acids. This CDR3 is CATGGAQPQHF. The CDR3 region has the DNA TGTGCCACCGGCGGGGCTCAGCCCCAGCATTTT.